The clone carrying this T cell receptor beta chain appeared a single time. The data derive from a study of blood T cell repertoires in COVID-19. Everyone who took part was roughly 18 to 95 years old, and they came from about 25 US areas. CDR1 is ENHRY and CDR2 is SYGVKD in the germline V gene. This CDR3 comprises 13 residues. Unmatched junction bases numbered 3, after V lost 6 bases and J lost 2 bases. Authors' methods: Cell counts per sample came from amplifying reference gene primers. TCRdb keeps only in-frame clones here, not all; method: immunoSEQ multiplex PCR. The V and J calls and clone size are taken from that table; D and trimming were inferred from the DNA. The table lists approximately 340,000 clones, roughly nine tenths of them singletons.

The sequence was collected from a middle-aged woman who had been exposed to COVID-19. The V and J genes are TRBV10-3 and TRBJ1-2; TRBD1 matches 7 bases. The specimen was PBMCs or T cells enriched from blood (not recorded which). The CDR3 is CAISPGQNYGYTF. Here the CDR3 DNA reads TGTGCCATCAGCCCGGGACAGAACTATGGCTACACCTTC.